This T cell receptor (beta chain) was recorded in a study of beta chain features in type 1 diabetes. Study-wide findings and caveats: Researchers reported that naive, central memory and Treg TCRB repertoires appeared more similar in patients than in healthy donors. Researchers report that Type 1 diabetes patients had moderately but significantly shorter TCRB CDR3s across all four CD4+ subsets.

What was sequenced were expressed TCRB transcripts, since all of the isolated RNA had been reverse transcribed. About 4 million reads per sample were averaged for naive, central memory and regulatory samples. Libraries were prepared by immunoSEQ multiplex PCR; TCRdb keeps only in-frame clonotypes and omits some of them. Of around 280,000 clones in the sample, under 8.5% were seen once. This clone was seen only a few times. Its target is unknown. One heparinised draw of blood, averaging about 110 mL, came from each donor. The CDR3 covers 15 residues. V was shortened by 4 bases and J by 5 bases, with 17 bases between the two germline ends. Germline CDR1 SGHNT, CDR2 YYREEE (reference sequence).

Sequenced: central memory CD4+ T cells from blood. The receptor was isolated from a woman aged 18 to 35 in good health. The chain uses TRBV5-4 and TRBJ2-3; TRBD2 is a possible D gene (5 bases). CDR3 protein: CASSPTEGGGDTQYF. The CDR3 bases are TGTGCCAGCAGCCCGACTGAGGGTGGCGGAGATACGCAGTATTTT.